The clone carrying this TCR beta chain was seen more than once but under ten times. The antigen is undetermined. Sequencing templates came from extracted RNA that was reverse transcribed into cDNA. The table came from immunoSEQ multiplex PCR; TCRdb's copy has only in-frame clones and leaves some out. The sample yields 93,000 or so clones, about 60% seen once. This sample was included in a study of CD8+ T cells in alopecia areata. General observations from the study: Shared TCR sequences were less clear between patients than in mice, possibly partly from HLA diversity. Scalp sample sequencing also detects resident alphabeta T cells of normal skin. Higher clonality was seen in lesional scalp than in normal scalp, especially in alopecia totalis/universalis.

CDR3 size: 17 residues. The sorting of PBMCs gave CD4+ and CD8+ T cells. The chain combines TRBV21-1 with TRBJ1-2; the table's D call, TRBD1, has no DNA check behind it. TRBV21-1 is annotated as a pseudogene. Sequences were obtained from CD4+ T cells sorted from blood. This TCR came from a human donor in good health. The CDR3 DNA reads TGTGCCAGCAGCATACGCCGGGGACAACGACCCCACTATGGCTACACCTTC. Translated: CASSIRRGQRPHYGYTF.